The sequence of this TCR beta chain was determined in a study of T-cell reconstitution after alpha-beta-depleted transplantation in children. A library of TCRbeta sequences, prepared with unique molecular identifiers, was generated. One entry per CDR3 protein, called by TCRdb with MiXCR from the PCR reads. The sample lists around 270,000 distinct CDR3 sequences, about 9.5% occurring once. Remarks on this clonotype: The antigen is unknown.

Overall study findings and caveats: When one year had passed after transplant, most T-cell counts and diversity came from newly produced T cells.

The germline gives CDR1 LNHDA, CDR2 SQIVND (reference sequence). The CDR3 runs to 15 residues. V was cut by 5 bases and J by 0 bases, with 11 bases left in between. The chain links TRBV19 to TRBJ1-5; tentatively, D is TRBD1 (6 bases). The sample consisted of PBMCs, taken before TCRalphabeta/CD19-depleted stem cell transplant. This sequence originates from a boy under three years old with acute myeloid leukemia, due to receive a stem cell transplant. CDR3 sequence (DNA): TGTGCCAGTAGTGTTACAGGGAATAGCAATCAGCCCCAGCATTTT. This sequence encodes CASSVTGNSNQPQHF.